This TCR beta chain originates from a study of cytomegalovirus exposure and HLA in healthy donors. With regard to this clone: What it binds is not known.

Germline V gene lookup returns CDR1 SGHTS and CDR2 YDEGEE. V dropped 0 bases and J dropped 7; count of bases not matched to a gene: 15. This CDR3 has 17 residues. Use of 60 Vbeta and 13 Jbeta primers characterized the PCR. Sequenced by immunoSEQ multiplex PCR; TCRdb stores in-frame clones only, minus some. The sample lists approximately 50,000 clones, around three quarters occurring once. General study points: Roughly uniform sequencing depth across donors was assumed, possibly incorrectly. A classifier reportedly called cytomegalovirus status with high sensitivity and specificity.

The chain combines TRBV5-8 with TRBJ1-1; 7 bases match TRBD1. Source material: PBMCs. The receptor's source is a man aged 25 to 40 in good health and CMV-seropositive. CDR3 region: CASSLGRFGRQGLEAFF. Here the CDR3 DNA reads TGTGCCAGCAGCTTGGGGCGGTTTGGACGACAGGGCCTTGAAGCTTTCTTT.